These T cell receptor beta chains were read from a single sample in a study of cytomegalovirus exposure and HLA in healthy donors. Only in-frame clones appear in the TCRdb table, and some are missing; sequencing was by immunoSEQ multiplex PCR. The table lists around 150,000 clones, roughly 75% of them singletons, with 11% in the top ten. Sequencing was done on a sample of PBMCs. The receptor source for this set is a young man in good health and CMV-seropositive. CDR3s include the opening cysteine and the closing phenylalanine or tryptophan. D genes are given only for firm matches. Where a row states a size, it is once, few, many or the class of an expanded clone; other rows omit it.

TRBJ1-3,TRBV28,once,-,TGTGCCAGCAGTTTTTCTCGAAACACCATATATTTT,CASSFSRNTIYF
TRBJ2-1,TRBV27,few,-,TGTGCCTCCAAACCGAGAACAGGGAGCTCCTACAATGAGCAGTTCTTC,CASKPRTGSSYNEQFF
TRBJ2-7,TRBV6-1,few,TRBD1,TGTGCCAGCAGTGCGGACTTCGGACAGGGGGCGCGGCAGTACTTC,CASSADFGQGARQYF
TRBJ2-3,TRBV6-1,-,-,TGTGCCAGCAGCCCCGGAGTGGCAGATACGCAGTATTTT,CASSPGVADTQYF
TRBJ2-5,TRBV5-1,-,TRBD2,TGCGCCAGCAGCTTACTAGCGGGAGGGTCAGAGACCCAGTACTTC,CASSLLAGGSETQYF
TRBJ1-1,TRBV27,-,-,TGTGCCAGCAGTTTCTCAGCGGCCATGAACACTGAAGCTTTCTTT,CASSFSAAMNTEAFF
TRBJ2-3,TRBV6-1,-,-,TGTGCCAGCAGTGGATCGGTAATCACAGATACGCAGTATTTT,CASSGSVITDTQYF
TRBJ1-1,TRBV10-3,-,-,TGTGCCATCAGTCTGTCAGTTTTGGCTGAAGCTTTCTTT,CAISLSVLAEAFF
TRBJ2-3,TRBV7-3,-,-,TGTGCCAGCAGCTACCGAGGACTCGCAGATACGCAGTATTTT,CASSYRGLADTQYF
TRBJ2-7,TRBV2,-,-,TGTGCCAGCAGTGCCAGGGGGGACTACGAGCAGTACTTC,CASSARGDYEQYF
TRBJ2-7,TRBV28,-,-,TGTGCCAGCAGTTTCCCCCCAGGGGACTACGAGCAGTACTTC,CASSFPPGDYEQYF
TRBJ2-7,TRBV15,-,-,TGTGCCACCAGCAGAGATTACAGGAACTACGAGCAGTACTTC,CATSRDYRNYEQYF
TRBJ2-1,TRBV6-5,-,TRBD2,TGTGCCAGCAGTTACACGTATAGCGGGAGTGGGAATGAGCAGTTCTTC,CASSYTYSGSGNEQFF
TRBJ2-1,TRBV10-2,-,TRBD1,TGCGCCAGCACCAAGGGACAGGCTGTTGAGCAGTTCTTC,CASTKGQAVEQFF
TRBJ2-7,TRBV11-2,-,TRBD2,TGTGCCAGCAGCTTAGTGGCTAGCGGGAGGTTATATTCATACGAGCAGTACTTC,CASSLVASGRLYSYEQYF
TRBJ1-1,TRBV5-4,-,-,TGTGCCAGCAGCCGACAGAGCATGAACACTGAAGCTTTCTTT,CASSRQSMNTEAFF
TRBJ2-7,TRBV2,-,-,TGTGCCAGCTTGAATCCGGGCGGGACCTCTTCCTACGAGCAGTACTTC,CASLNPGGTSSYEQYF
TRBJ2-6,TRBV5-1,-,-,TGCGCCAGCAGCTTGTTCCCTAGGGGGAGTAGGGCCAACGTCCTGACTTTC,CASSLFPRGSRANVLTF
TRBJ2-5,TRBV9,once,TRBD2,TGTGCCGCCCGGGGGGGTGAGGGGACCCAGTACTTC,CAARGGEGTQYF
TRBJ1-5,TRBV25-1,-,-,TGTGCCAGCAGTGTTACGGGGGGGGATCAGCCCCAGCATTTT,CASSVTGGDQPQHF
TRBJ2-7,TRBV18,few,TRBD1,TGTGCCAGCTCACCGCTTAAGGCAGGGGGCGAGAACTACGAGCAGTACTTC,CASSPLKAGGENYEQYF
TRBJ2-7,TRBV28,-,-,TGTGCCAGCAGGGACAGAACCTACGAGCAGTACTTC,CASRDRTYEQYF
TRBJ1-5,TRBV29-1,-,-,TGCAGCGTTGCACAGGGTTTGGGCAATCAGCCCCAGCATTTT,CSVAQGLGNQPQHF
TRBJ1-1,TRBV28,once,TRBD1,TGTGCCAGCAGTCCAGGTACCGGGACAGTCAACACTGAAGCTTTCTTT,CASSPGTGTVNTEAFF
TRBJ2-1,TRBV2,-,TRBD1,TGTGCCAGCAGTACACAGGGGTTTGGTGGAAATGAGCAGTTCTTC,CASSTQGFGGNEQFF